The T cell receptor beta chain under discussion was sequenced for a study of blood T cells in healthy people across ages. It was with a sample-barcoded 5' primer and a J-beta primer mix that a second PCR of roughly 6 to 11 cycles was run. A single record per CDR3 protein comes from TCRdb applying MiXCR to the 5' RACE reads. The sample carries 540,000 or so distinct CDR3 sequences, 27% recorded once. CDR1 LNHDA and CDR2 SQIVND come from the germline V gene (reference sequence). This CDR3 region has 16 residues. V dropped 6 bases and J dropped 0; count of bases not matched to a gene: 7. The receptor was derived from a woman aged 70-85 years in good health. Sequences were obtained from blood. V is TRBV19 and J is TRBJ2-1, with 8 bases that match TRBD1. The CDR3 here is CASRGLQGDSYNEQFF. CDR3 in DNA: TGTGCCAGTAGGGGTTTACAGGGGGACTCCTACAATGAGCAGTTCTTC.